The clone carrying this T cell receptor (beta chain) was seen many times. Its antigen is not known. The sample belongs to a study of T-cell reconstitution after alpha-beta-depleted transplantation in children. Findings and limits, study-wide: T-cell numbers and diversity, one year after transplant, stemmed largely from T cells that were newly produced. Expanded clones from the graft, numbering several hundred, reportedly supplied alpha-beta T cells about two months after transplant. For some patients, TCRbeta diversity was high at day 60 because of recipient T cells and thymic progenitors that survived.

This CDR3 has 15 residues. Trimming took off 6 bases at V and 7 bases at J, with 19 bases between the two ends. The TCRbeta library was prepared with unique molecular identifiers. In TCRdb, the PCR reads were re-called with MiXCR into one record per CDR3 protein. The sample holds around 72,000 distinct CDR3 sequences, just under 5% seen once. Sequenced here: PBMCs, mostly from graft donor cells, sampled 180 days after TCRalphabeta/CD19-depleted stem cell transplant. The rearrangement uses TRBV12-3 or TRBV12-4 and TRBJ1-3, with a possible D match to TRBD1 (6 bases). This receptor was taken from a boy under three years old who had a stem cell transplant for acute myeloid leukemia, so the T cells may come from the graft donor. The CDR3 loop reads CASSPLGGRRNTIYF. The CDR3 DNA is TGTGCCAGCAGCCCCCTCGGGGGGCGAAGGAACACCATATATTTT.